This TCR beta chain was identified in a study of blood T cell repertoires in COVID-19. Clones were sequenced by immunoSEQ multiplex PCR, and TCRdb holds only the in-frame ones, with some missing. The sample consists of approximately 430,000 clones, 86% of them appearing once. Trimming took 6 bases from V and 7 from J, leaving 13 bases between them. The CDR3 runs 14 residues. Germline V gene data show CDR1 as SNHLY and CDR2 as FYNNEI. The sequence was obtained from a woman aged 25 to 39 with active or convalescent COVID-19. The sample taken for sequencing was peripheral blood. The J gene is TRBJ1-6, the V gene TRBV2; no definite D call. The CDR3 loop is CASSEGLVNSPLHF. The CDR3 region has the DNA TGTGCCAGCAGCGAGGGCCTTGTCAATTCACCCCTCCACTTT.